The clone carrying this TCR beta chain was recorded a few times. The sample is drawn from a study of blood T cell repertoires in COVID-19. In the study overall: There were acute and convalescent COVID-19 samples, and they came from the United States, Italy and Spain. T cells, B-cell-depleted T cells, or PBMCs provided the cDNA or gDNA that served as material.

In the original workflow: Scientists estimated how many nucleated cells there were by amplifying reference gene primers. Clones were read by immunoSEQ multiplex PCR, and TCRdb kept only the in-frame ones, dropping some. V and J calls and clone size come straight from that table; D and trimming were deduced from the DNA. The sample lists around 110,000 clones; approximately 80% were seen once. There are 16 residues in the CDR3. From germline, CDR1 is SNHLY and CDR2 FYNNEI. V gave up 8 bases and J gave up 5 bases; unmatched junction bases: 12. The receptor's source is a man older than 75 with COVID-19, enrolled during active disease. This chain joins TRBV2 and TRBJ2-5; 12 bases line up with TRBD2. Sequencing used peripheral blood. CDR3 loop: CASGGLAGGPGETQYF. CDR3 bases: TGTGCCAGCGGAGGGCTAGCGGGAGGGCCAGGGGAGACCCAGTACTTC.